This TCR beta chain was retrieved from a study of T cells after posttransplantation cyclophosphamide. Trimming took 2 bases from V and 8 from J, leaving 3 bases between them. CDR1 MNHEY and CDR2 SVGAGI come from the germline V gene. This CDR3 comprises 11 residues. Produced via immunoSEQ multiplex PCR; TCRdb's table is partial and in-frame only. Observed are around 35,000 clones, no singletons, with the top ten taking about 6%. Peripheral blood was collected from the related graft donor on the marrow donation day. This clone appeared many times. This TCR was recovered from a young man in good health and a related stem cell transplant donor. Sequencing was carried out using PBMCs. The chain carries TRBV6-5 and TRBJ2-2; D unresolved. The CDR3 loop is CASSYLGELFF. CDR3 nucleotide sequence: TGTGCCAGCAGTTACCTAGGGGAGCTGTTTTTT.